The next 8 T cell receptor beta chains were all read from a single sample in a study of blood T cell repertoires in COVID-19 (dated by TCRdb to 2018 to 2020). Libraries were prepared through the immunoSEQ multiplex PCR assay. TCRdb provides this immuneACCESS table in a form limited to in-frame rearrangements. Some clones are lacking; in checked studies, under half of them reflect an unresolved V gene, and why the rest are absent is not known. In this sample the table shows around 65,000 clones, approximately 91% of which occur a single time. Together, the top ten hold 1.5% to 2% of the sample. The specimen was peripheral blood. The origin of the receptors is a human donor in a cohort sampled during active COVID-19.

The rearrangement links TRBV7-2 to TRBJ2-4; 14 bases match TRBD2. The germline CDR1 and CDR2 sequences are SGHTA and FQGNSA. This CDR3 spans 19 amino acids. The ends lost 1 base at V and 9 bases at J; junction bases unmatched: 14. The chain's CDR3 is CASSLGEGLAGAPGRIQYF. DNA of the CDR3: TGTGCCAGCAGCTTAGGAGAGGGACTAGCGGGAGCCCCCGGTCGCATTCAGTACTTC.

This chain uses TRBV19 with TRBJ1-2; no definite D call. Trimming left V 2 bases short and J 3 bases short, with 7 bases between. CDR3 size: 13 residues. Looked up from germline, CDR1 is LNHDA and CDR2 is SQIVND (reference sequence). As DNA, the CDR3 is TGTGCCAGTAGTATACGAGGTTACTATGGCTACACCTTC. Residues: CASSIRGYYGYTF.

The chain has TRBV11-2 and TRBJ2-7; TRBD2 aligns across 11 bases. This CDR3 comprises 17 residues. J gave up 6 bases and V 5 bases, and 15 bases lay outside the gene matches. Germline V lookup: CDR1 SGHAT, CDR2 FQNNGV. CDR3 residues: CASSPTPGLAALREQYF. In DNA form, the CDR3 reads TGTGCCAGCAGCCCTACCCCGGGACTAGCGGCCCTCCGCGAGCAGTACTTC. The entire variable domain, with the rest obtained from reference TRBV11-2 and TRBJ2-7, is as follows: EAGVAQSPRYKIIEKRQSVAFWCNPISGHATLYWYQQILGQGPKLLIQFQNNGVVDDSQLPKDRFSAERLKGVDSTLKIQPAKLEDSAVYLCASSPTPGLAALREQYFGPGTRLTVT.

The rearrangement uses TRBV9 and TRBJ2-1; 8 bases align to TRBD2. Losses at the gene ends were 4 bases for V and 4 bases for J; bases not matched to a gene: 13. The CDR3 has 17 amino acids. CDR1 SGDLS and CDR2 YYNGEE come from the germline V gene. DNA of the CDR3: TGTGCCAGCAGCTTTAGCGGGGAAGGGGCCGTTTACAATGAGCAGTTCTTC. Encoded protein: CASSFSGEGAVYNEQFF.

The V call is TRBV5-8, the J call TRBJ2-3; possible D gene TRBD1, 5 bases. Germline values: CDR1 SGHTS, CDR2 YDEGEE. Trimming left V 1 base short and J 4 bases short, with 19 bases between. CDR3 size: 17 residues. The CDR3 spells CASSLRVRANWADTQYF. In nucleotides, the CDR3 is TGTGCCAGCAGCTTGAGGGTCAGGGCAAATTGGGCAGATACGCAGTATTTT.

This clone was picked up one time. J is TRBJ1-5 and V is TRBV6-5; 7 bases map to TRBD1. The CDR3 spans 15 residues. Looked up from germline, CDR1 is MNHEY and CDR2 is SVGAGI. The ends lost 5 bases at V and 1 base at J; junction bases unmatched: 5. CDR3 DNA: TGTGCCAGCAGTAAGACAGGGTTCAGCAATCAGCCCCAGCATTTT. This encodes CASSKTGFSNQPQHF.

This clone is a singleton in its sample. The V and J genes are TRBV21-1 and TRBJ2-7; the D call in the table, TRBD2, was not verified against the DNA. TRBV21-1 is classified as a pseudogene. The CDR3 loop spans 16 amino acids. This chain's CDR3 is CASSCLCVGFSYEQYF. The CDR3 bases are TGTGCCAGCAGCTGCTTATGCGTTGGTTTCTCCTACGAGCAGTACTTC.

The chain carries TRBV19 and TRBJ1-5; D remains unclear. This CDR3 is 13 amino acids long. Germline CDR1 is LNHDA and CDR2 is SQIVND (reference sequence). V was clipped by 5 bases and J by 11 bases, with 16 bases between them. The CDR3 reads CASSSQRSASQHF. As DNA, the CDR3 is TGTGCCAGTAGTTCACAGAGATCAGCATCCCAGCATTTT.